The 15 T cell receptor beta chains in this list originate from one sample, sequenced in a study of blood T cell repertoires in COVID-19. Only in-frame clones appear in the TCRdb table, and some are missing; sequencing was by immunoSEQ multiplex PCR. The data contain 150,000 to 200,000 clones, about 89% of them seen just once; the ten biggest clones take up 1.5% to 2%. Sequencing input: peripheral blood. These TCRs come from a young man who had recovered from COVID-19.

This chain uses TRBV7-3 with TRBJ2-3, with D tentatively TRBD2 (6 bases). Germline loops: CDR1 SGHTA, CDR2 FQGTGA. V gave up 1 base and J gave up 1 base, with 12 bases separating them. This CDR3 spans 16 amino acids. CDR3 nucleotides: TGTGCCAGCAGCTTAAGGGGCGGCGGGGGCACAGATACGCAGTATTTT. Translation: CASSLRGGGGTDTQYF. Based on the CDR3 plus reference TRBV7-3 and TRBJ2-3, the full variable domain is GAGVSQTPSNKVTEKGKYVELRCDPISGHTALYWYRQSLGQGPEFLIYFQGTGAADDSGLPNDRFFAVRPEGSVSTLKIQRTERGDSAVYLCASSLRGGGGTDTQYFGPGTRLTVL.

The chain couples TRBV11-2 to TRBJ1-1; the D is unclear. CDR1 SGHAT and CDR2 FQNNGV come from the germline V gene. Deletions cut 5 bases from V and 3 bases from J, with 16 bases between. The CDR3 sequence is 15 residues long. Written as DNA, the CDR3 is TGTGCCAGCAGCGCCCGCCTGAGGATGGACACTGAAGCTTTCTTT. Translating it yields CASSARLRMDTEAFF.

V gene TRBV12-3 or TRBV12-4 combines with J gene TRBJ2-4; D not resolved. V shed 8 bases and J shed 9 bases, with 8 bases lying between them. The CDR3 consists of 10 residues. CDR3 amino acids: CASGVAIQYF. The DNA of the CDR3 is TGTGCCAGCGGAGTCGCCATTCAGTACTTC.

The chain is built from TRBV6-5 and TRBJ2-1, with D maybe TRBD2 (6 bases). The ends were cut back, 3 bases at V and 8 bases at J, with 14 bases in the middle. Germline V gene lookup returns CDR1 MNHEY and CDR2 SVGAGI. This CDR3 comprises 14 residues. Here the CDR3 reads CASSYKRPGDEQFF. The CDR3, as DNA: TGTGCCAGCAGTTATAAGCGCCCGGGGGATGAGCAGTTCTTC.

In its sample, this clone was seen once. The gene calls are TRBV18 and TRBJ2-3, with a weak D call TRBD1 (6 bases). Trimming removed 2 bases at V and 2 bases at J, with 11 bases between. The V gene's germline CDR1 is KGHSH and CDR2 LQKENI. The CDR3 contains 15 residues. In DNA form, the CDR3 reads TGTGCCAGCTCACCAGGGCAGGGGTCCACAGATACGCAGTATTTT. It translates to CASSPGQGSTDTQYF.

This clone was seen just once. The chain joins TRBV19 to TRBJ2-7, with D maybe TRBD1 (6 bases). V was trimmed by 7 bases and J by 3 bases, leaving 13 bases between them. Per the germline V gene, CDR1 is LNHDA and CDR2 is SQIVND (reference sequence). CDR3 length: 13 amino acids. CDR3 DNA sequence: TGTGCCAGTACCTGGACAGCCGGCTACGAGCAGTACTTC. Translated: CASTWTAGYEQYF. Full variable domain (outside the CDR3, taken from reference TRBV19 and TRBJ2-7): DGGITQSPKYLFRKEGQNVTLSCEQNLNHDAMYWYRQDPGQGLRLIYYSQIVNDFQKGDIAEGYSVSREKKESFPLTVTSAQKNPTAFYLCASTWTAGYEQYFGPGTRLTVT.

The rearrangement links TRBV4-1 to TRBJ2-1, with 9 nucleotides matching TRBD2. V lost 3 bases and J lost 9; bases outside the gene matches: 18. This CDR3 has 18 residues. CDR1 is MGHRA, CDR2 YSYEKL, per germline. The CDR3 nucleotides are TGCGCCAGCAGCCACAGAGGGGTAGCGGGAGAATGGGGAAGTGAGCAGTTCTTC. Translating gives CASSHRGVAGEWGSEQFF.

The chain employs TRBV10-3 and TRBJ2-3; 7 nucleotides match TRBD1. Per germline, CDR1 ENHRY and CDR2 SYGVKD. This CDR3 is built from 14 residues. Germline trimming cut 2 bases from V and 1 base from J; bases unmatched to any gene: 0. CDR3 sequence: CAISEGTGTDTQYF. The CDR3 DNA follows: TGTGCCATCAGTGAGGGGACAGGCACAGATACGCAGTATTTT.

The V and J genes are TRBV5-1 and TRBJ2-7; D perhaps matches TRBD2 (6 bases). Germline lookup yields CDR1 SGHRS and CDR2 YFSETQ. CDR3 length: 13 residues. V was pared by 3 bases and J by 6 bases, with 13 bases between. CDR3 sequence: CASSWDSYSEQYF. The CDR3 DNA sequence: TGCGCCAGCAGCTGGGACTCCTATAGCGAGCAGTACTTC.

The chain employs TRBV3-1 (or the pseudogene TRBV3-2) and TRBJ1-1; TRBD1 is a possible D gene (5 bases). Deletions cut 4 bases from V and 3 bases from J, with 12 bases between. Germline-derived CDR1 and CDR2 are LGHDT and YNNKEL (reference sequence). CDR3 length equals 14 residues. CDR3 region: CASSLQGGDTEAFF. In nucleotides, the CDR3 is TGTGCCAGCAGCCTTCAAGGAGGGGACACTGAAGCTTTCTTT.

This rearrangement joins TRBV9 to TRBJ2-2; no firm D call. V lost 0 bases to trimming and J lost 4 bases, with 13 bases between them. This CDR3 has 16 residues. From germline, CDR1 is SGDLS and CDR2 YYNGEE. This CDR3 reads CASSVDPRRATGELFF. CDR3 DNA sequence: TGTGCCAGCAGCGTAGACCCGAGGCGCGCCACCGGGGAGCTGTTTTTT. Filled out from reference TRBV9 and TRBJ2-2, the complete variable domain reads DSGVTQTPKHLITATGQRVTLRCSPRSGDLSVYWYQQSLDQGLQFLIQYYNGEERAKGNILERFSAQQFPDLHSELNLSSLELGDSALYFCASSVDPRRATGELFFGEGSRLTVL.

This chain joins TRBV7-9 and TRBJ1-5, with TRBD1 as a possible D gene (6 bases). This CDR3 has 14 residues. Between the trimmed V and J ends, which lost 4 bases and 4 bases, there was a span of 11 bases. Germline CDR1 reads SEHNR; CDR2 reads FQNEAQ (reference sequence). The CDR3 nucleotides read TGTGCCAGCAGCTCATGGACAGAAAATCAGCCCCAGCATTTT. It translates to CASSSWTENQPQHF.

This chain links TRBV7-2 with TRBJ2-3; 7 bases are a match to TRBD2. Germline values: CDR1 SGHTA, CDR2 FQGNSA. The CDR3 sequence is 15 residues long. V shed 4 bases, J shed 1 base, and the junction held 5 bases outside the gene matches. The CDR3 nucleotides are TGTGCCAGCAGCTCGACTAGCCGACGCACAGATACGCAGTATTTT. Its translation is CASSSTSRRTDTQYF.

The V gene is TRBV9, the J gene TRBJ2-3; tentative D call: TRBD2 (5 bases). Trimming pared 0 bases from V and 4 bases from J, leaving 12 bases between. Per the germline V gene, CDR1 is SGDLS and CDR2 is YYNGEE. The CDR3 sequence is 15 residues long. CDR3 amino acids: CASSVGAGGSDTQYF. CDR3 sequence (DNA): TGTGCCAGCAGCGTAGGGGCGGGCGGGTCAGATACGCAGTATTTT. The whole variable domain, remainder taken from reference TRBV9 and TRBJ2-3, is DSGVTQTPKHLITATGQRVTLRCSPRSGDLSVYWYQQSLDQGLQFLIQYYNGEERAKGNILERFSAQQFPDLHSELNLSSLELGDSALYFCASSVGAGGSDTQYFGPGTRLTVL.

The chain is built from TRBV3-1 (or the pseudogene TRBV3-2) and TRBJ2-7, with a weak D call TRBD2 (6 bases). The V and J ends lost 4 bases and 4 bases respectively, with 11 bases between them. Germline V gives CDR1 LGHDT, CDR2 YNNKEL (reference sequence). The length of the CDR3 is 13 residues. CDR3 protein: CASSLSGRYEQYF. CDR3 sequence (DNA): TGTGCCAGCAGCCTGTCTGGGAGGTACGAGCAGTACTTC.